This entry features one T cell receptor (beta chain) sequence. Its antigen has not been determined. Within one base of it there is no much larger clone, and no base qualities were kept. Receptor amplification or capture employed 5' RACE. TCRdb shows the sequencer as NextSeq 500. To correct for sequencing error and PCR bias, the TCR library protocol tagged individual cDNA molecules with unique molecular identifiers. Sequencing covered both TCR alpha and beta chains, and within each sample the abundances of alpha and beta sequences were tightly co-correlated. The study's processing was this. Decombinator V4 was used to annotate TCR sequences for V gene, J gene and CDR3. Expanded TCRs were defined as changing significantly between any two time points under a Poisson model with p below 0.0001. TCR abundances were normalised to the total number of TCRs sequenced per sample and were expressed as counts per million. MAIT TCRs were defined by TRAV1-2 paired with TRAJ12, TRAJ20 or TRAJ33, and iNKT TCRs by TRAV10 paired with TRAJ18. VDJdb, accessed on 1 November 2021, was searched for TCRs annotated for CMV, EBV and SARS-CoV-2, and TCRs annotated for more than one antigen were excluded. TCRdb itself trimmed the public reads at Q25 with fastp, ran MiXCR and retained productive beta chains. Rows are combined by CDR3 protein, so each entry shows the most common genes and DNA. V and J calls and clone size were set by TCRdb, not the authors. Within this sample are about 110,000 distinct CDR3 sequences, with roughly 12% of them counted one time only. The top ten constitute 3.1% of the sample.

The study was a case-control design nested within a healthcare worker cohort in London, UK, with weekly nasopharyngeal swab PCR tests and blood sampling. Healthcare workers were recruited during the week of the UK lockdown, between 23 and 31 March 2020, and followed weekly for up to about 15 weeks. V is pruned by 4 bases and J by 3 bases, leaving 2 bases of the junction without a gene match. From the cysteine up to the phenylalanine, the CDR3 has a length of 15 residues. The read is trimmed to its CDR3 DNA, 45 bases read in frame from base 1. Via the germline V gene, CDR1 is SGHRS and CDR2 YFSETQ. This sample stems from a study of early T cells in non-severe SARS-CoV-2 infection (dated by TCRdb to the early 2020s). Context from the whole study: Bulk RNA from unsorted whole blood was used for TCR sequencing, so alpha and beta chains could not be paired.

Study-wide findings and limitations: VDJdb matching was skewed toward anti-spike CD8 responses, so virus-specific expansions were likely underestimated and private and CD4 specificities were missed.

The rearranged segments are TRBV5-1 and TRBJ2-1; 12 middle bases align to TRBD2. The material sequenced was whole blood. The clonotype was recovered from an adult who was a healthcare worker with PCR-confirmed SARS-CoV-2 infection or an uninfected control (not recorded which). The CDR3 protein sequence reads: CASSPSGGGYNEQFF. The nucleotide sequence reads TGCGCCAGCAGCCCTAGCGGGGGGGGCTACAATGAGCAGTTCTTC.